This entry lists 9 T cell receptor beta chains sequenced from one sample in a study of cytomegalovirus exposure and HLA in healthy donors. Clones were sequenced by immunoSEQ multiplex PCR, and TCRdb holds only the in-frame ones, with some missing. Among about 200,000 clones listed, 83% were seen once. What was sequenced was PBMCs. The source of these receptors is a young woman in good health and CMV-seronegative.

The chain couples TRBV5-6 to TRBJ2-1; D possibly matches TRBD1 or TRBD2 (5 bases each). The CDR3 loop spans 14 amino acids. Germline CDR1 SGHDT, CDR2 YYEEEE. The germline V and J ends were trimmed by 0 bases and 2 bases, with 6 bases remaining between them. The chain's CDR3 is CASSLGGAYNEQFF. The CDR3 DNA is TGTGCCAGCAGCTTGGGAGGGGCCTACAATGAGCAGTTCTTC. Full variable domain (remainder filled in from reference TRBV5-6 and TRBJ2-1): DAGVTQSPTHLIKTRGQQVTLRCSPKSGHDTVSWYQQALGQGPQFIFQYYEEEERQRGNFPDRFSGHQFPNYSSELNVNALLLGDSALYLCASSLGGAYNEQFFGPGTRLTVL.

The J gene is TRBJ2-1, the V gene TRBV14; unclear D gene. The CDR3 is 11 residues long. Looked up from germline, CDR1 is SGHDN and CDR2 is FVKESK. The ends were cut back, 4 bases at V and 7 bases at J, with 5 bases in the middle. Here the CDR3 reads CASSLVNEQFF. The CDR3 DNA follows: TGTGCCAGCAGCCTAGTAAATGAGCAGTTCTTC.

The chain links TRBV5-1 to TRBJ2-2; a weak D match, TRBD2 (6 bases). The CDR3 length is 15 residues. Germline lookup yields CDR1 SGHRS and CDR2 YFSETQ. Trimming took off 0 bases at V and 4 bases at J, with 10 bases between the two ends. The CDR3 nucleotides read TGCGCCAGCAGCTTGGGTGGAGGGTCCACCGGGGAGCTGTTTTTT. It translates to CASSLGGGSTGELFF.

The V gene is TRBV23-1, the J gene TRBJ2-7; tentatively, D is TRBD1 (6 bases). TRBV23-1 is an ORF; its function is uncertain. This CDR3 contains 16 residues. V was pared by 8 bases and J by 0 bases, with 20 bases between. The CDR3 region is CASGHEGQGSSYEQYF. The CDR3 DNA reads TGCGCCAGCGGCCATGAGGGTCAGGGGAGCTCCTACGAGCAGTACTTC.

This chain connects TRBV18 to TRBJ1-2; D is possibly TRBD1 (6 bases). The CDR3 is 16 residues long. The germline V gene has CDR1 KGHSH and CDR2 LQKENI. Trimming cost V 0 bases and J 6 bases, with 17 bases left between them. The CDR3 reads CASSPPALEQGDGYTF. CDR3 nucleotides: TGTGCCAGCTCACCACCAGCCCTCGAACAGGGAGATGGCTACACCTTC. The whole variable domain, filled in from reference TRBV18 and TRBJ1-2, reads NAGVMQNPRHLVRRRGQEARLRCSPMKGHSHVYWYRQLPEEGLKFMVYLQKENIIDESGMPKERFSAEFPKEGPSILRIQQVVRGDSAAYFCASSPPALEQGDGYTFGSGTRLTVV.

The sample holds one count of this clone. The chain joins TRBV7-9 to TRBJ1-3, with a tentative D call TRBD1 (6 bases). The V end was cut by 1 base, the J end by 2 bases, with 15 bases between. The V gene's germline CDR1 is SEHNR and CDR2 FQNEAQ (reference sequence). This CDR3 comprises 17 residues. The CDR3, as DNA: TGTGCCAGCAGCTTAGGATCCGCGGGGGCGGCTGGAAACACCATATATTTT. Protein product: CASSLGSAGAAGNTIYF.

CDR3 bases: TGTGCCAGCAGATCACAGCTTTTGGGGCACTACAATGAGCAGTTCTTC. It codes for CASRSQLLGHYNEQFF. This rearrangement joins TRBV27 to TRBJ2-1, with D perhaps matching TRBD1 (5 bases). The CDR3 has 16 amino acids. Per the germline V gene, CDR1 is MNHEY and CDR2 is SMNVEV (reference sequence). Trimming left V 6 bases short and J 3 bases short, with 18 bases between.

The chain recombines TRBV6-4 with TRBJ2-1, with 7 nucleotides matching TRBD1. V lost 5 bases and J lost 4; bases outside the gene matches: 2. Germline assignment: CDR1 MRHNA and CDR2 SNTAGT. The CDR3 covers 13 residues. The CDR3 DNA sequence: TGTGCCAGCAGTCAGGGGGTTTACAATGAGCAGTTCTTC. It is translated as CASSQGVYNEQFF.

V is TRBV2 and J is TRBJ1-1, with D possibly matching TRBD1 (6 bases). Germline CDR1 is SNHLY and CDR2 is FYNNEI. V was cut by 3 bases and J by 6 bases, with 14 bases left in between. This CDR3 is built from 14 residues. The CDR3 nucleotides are TGTGCCAGCAGTGATCGAGGGGGAGGGCCTGAAGCTTTCTTT. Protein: CASSDRGGGPEAFF.